This T cell receptor (beta chain) appears in the sequencing data of a study of T cells in Graves' hyperthyroidism and ophthalmopathy. This clonotype was observed many times. The antigen is undetermined. No ophthalmopathy progression within 18 months constituted stable Graves' hyperthyroidism. Study results and caveats: Ophthalmopathy cases were set apart from stable hyperthyroidism by a 13 V-J model.

RNA transcripts provided the source from which TCR beta CDR3 regions were amplified. Initially, a first-round RT-PCR of the TCR CDR3 employed the HTBI primer set. TCRdb recomputed calls from the multiplex PCR reads with MiXCR, one row per CDR3 protein. The sample records some 620,000 distinct CDR3 sequences, about 16% being singletons. V was trimmed by 5 bases and J by 5 bases, leaving 33 bases between them. The CDR3 has 20 amino acids. The germline CDR1 and CDR2 sequences are SGHTA and FQGNSA. Sequenced material: blood. The origin of this receptor is a woman aged 30 to 39 with Graves' hyperthyroidism. The chain uses TRBV7-2 and TRBJ2-5; D is possibly TRBD1 or TRBD2 (7 bases each). The CDR3, as DNA: TGTGCCAGCAGCGGGGGGAGGGTTAGGGGGCGCCGTTCGGGACCGGAGACCCAGTACTTC. Residues: CASSGGRVRGRRSGPETQYF. The full variable domain, in which reference TRBV7-2 and TRBJ2-5 provide the parts outside the CDR3, is GAGVSQSPSNKVTEKGKDVELRCDPISGHTALYWYRQSLGQGLEFLIYFQGNSAPDKSGLPSDRFSAERTGGSVSTLTIQRTQQEDSAVYLCASSGGRVRGRRSGPETQYFGPGTRLLVL.